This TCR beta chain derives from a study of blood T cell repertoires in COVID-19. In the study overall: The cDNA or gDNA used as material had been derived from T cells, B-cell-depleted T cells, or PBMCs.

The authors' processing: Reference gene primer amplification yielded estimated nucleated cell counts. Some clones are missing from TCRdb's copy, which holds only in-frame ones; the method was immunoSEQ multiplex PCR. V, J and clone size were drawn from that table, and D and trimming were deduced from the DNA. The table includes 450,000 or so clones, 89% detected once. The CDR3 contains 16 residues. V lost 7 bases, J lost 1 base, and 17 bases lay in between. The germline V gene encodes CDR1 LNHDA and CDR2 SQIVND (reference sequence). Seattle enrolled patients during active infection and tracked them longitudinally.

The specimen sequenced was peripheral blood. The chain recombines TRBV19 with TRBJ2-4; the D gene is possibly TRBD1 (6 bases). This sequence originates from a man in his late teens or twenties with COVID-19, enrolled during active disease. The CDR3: CASNLGQGSAKNIQYF. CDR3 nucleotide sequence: TGTGCCAGTAATTTGGGGCAGGGGAGCGCCAAAAACATTCAGTACTTC.